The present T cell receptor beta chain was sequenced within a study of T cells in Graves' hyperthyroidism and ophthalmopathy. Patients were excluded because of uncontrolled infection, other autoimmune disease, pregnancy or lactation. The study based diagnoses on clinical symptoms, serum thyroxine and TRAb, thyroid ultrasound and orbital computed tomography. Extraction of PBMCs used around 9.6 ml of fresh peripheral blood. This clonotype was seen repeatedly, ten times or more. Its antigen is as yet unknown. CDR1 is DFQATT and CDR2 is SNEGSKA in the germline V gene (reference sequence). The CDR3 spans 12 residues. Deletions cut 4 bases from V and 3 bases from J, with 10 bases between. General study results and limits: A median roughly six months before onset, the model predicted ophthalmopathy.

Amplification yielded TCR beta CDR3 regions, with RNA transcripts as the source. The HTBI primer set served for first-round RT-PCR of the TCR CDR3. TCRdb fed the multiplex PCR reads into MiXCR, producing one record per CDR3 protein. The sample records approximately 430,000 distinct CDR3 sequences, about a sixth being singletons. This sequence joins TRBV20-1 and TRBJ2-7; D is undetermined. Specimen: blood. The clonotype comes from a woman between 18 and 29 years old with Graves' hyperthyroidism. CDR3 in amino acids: CSANRASYEQYF. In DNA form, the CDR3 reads TGCAGTGCTAACCGGGCCAGCTACGAGCAGTACTTC.